This TCR beta chain was recorded in a study of CD8+ T cells in alopecia areata. For the study at large: Treatment of the treated patients consisted of oral tofacitinib, 5 to 10 mg twice daily.

The treatment was: oral pan-JAK inhibitor, 5-10 mg twice daily. Peripheral blood and lesional scalp punch biopsies were taken from alopecia areata patients. cDNA prepared by RNA extraction and subsequent reverse transcription served as the template for sequencing. Data came from immunoSEQ multiplex PCR; TCRdb stores just in-frame clones and leaves some out. The sample shows more than 1,200 clones, 75% of them seen only once. V was clipped by 1 base and J by 10 bases, with 8 bases between them. Germline V gene sequence: CDR1 SEHNR, CDR2 FQNEAQ (reference sequence). This CDR3 has 12 residues. The sequencing here drew on skin, taken at week 24, from a patient treated with tofacitinib. The clonotype originates from a human donor with alopecia areata. The chain couples TRBV7-9 to TRBJ2-4, with D hard to call. CDR3 in amino acids: CASSLGSQIQYF. The CDR3, as DNA: TGTGCCAGCAGCTTAGGTAGTCAGATTCAGTACTTC.